The count of the clone carrying this T cell receptor (beta chain) is one. From germline, CDR1 is LNHDA and CDR2 SQIVND (reference sequence). This CDR3 contains 15 residues. Trimming pared 3 bases from V and 1 base from J, leaving 12 bases between. The data originate from a study of blood T cell repertoires in COVID-19. Study information: The United States, Italy and Spain were the sources of the acute and convalescent COVID-19 samples.

The method was immunoSEQ multiplex PCR; TCRdb's version includes in-frame clones alone and lacks a portion of them. The table includes 200,000 to 250,000 clones, approximately 88% detected once. The chain recombines TRBV19 with TRBJ1-1, with D perhaps TRBD1 (6 bases). What was sequenced was PBMCs or T cells enriched from blood (not recorded which). The clonotype comes from a man aged 18-30 years with acute COVID-19. The CDR3 loop is CASSILGTSNTEAFF. The CDR3 DNA sequence: TGTGCCAGTAGTATCCTGGGGACATCGAACACTGAAGCTTTCTTT.